This T cell receptor (beta chain) was sequenced for a study of blood T cell repertoires in COVID-19 (dated by TCRdb to the early 2020s). A note on the overall study: Samples covering the acute and convalescent phases of COVID-19 were provided by collaborators in the United States, Italy and Spain. The prospective study material was composed of cDNA or gDNA derived from T cells, B-cell-depleted T cells, or PBMCs. Deeply sampled blood TCRbeta repertoires from subjects exposed to, actively infected with, or recovered from COVID-19 were included in the dataset. The repertoires were made available in a free public database intended to serve as a resource for research on the immune response to SARS-CoV-2. The samples were drawn from two sources: the first 160 participants of the ongoing ImmuneRACE study, and about 1,300 subjects contributed by 6 global collaborators. A de-identified subject ID, COVID-19 status, age in years and sex were almost always included in the sample metadata. HLA class I and class II types, where available, came from metadata supplied by the sample provider rather than from assay-based typing.

The paper's findings and limits, for the study overall: Clinical and demographic metadata were provided uncurated, with the amount varying by source and participant.

To note about this clone: Its antigen is still unknown. No base qualities exist here, and no much larger clone lies one base off it.

In Seattle, one collaborating source enrolled patients while the infection was active and tracked those patients longitudinally over the course of disease. Collaborating institutions collected whole blood in K2EDTA tubes following their own protocols. Collaborator samples were shipped for TCRbeta analysis as frozen whole blood, isolated PBMCs, or DNA extracted from either sample type. The CDR3 starts with the cysteine, ends with the phenylalanine, and has 15 residues. The retained sequence is limited to the CDR3, 45 bases, with the frame set at the first base. The junction shows trimming of 0 bases on V and 0 bases on J, plus 4 bases between the germline ends. As encoded in the germline V gene (reference sequence), CDR1 is SGHNT while CDR2 is YYREEE. TCRbeta CDR3 regions were amplified from genomic DNA using the immunoSEQ Assay, a bias-controlled multiplex PCR. Processing in the source paper ran as follows. Within the assay, amplification of reference gene primers was used to estimate how many nucleated cells each sample contained. To quantify the absolute abundance of each unique TCRbeta CDR3 rearrangement, sequence reads were collapsed and filtered. For each sample, productive Simpson clonality was calculated by taking the square root of Simpson's diversity index across productive rearrangements. This immuneACCESS table, as held by TCRdb, lists in-frame sequences with V and J called but not all clones. Of the missing ones, under half trace to an unresolved V gene in checked studies; the others have no known cause. V, J and clone size were drawn from that table, and D and trimming were deduced from the DNA. Across this sample there are some 180,000 clones, with 75% to 85% seen only once. The ten largest clones capture 8% to 13% of the sample.

The V gene is TRBV5-4 and the J gene is TRBJ1-6; the D gene lacks a confident call. The sample consisted of peripheral blood. This clonotype was obtained from a woman between 40 and 55 years old with COVID-19, enrolled during active disease. The DNA sequence reads TGTGCCAGCAGCTTGGGGAGCTCCTATAATTCACCCCTCCACTTT. Translated, it reads CASSLGSSYNSPLHF.